This T cell receptor (beta chain) was identified in a study of T cell repertoires in cytomegalovirus infection. Study-level results: Dominating the ex vivo response were TCR beta clonotypes that were CMV-specific and HLA-C-restricted. Cumulative frequency of public TCR beta families picked out carriers of CMV plus the relevant HLA.

TCRdb called the reads again in MiXCR, with one record for every CDR3 protein. The table records some 450,000 distinct CDR3 sequences, approximately 33% of them present only once. This clonotype was detected ten times or more. Its antigen is currently unknown. There are 11 residues in the CDR3. Trimming stripped 10 bases from V and 4 bases from J, with 10 bases between. This receptor was taken from a human donor in good health (CMV status not recorded). Some clones in this sample may be carry-over from other donors' samples. The sample consisted of PBMCs. The rearrangement joins TRBV12-3 or TRBV12-4 to TRBJ1-1; D not resolved. The DNA for the CDR3 is TGTGCCACCCGGTGGGGCACTGAAGCTTTCTTT. It codes for CATRWGTEAFF.